The 5 T cell receptor beta chains below come from one sample, sequenced in a study of response to subunit inactivated influenza vaccine. TCRdb independently ran MiXCR on the RT-PCR reads; one entry per CDR3 protein. This table holds approximately 530,000 distinct CDR3 sequences, 7.5% to 8.5% found once. Material: PBMCs from blood, obtained roughly 24 months after vaccination. Receptors were obtained from a man between 50 and 70 years old who received an inactivated influenza vaccine.

The CDR3 sequence: CSARTSGGAVTGELFF. CDR3 nucleotide sequence: TGCAGTGCTAGAACTAGCGGGGGGGCAGTCACCGGGGAGCTGTTTTTT. The J gene is TRBJ2-2, the V gene TRBV20-1, with 13 bases that match TRBD2. The CDR3 extends over 16 amino acids. Trimming at V came to 2 bases and at J to 4 bases, leaving 4 bases not matched to a gene. The V gene's germline CDR1 is DFQATT and CDR2 SNEGSKA (reference sequence).

There are many counts of this clonotype. The J gene is TRBJ2-7, the V gene TRBV3-1, with D tentatively TRBD1 (6 bases). Per germline, CDR1 LGHDT and CDR2 YNNKEL (reference sequence). The ends were cut back, 0 bases at V and 2 bases at J, with 14 bases in the middle. This CDR3 has 16 amino acids. This CDR3 reads CASSQEEGVFTYEQYF. CDR3 nucleotide sequence: TGTGCCAGCAGCCAAGAAGAGGGGGTTTTCACCTACGAGCAGTACTTC.

This clonotype was counted at least ten times. V and J are TRBV28 and TRBJ2-3; 8 bases match TRBD2. The V gene end was trimmed by 3 bases and the J gene end by 2 bases; junction bases not matched to a gene: 1. The CDR3 spans 14 residues. The germline CDR1 and CDR2 sequences are MDHEN and SYDVKM. CDR3: CASSFGGDTDTQYF. The CDR3 DNA is TGTGCCAGCAGTTTCGGGGGGGACACAGATACGCAGTATTTT.

The J gene is TRBJ2-6, the V gene TRBV11-2; tentatively, D is TRBD2 (5 bases). V lost 3 bases and J lost 2, with 5 bases in between. Germline V CDR1 and CDR2: SGHAT, FQNNGV. The CDR3 has 14 amino acids. This CDR3 is CASSLRAGANVLTF. The CDR3 coding sequence is TGTGCCAGCAGCTTGAGGGCTGGGGCCAACGTCCTGACTTTC.

At least ten counts were recorded for this clonotype. The chain carries TRBV4-1 and TRBJ2-3; a weak D match, TRBD2 (5 bases). This CDR3 spans 16 amino acids. The germline V gene encodes CDR1 MGHRA and CDR2 YSYEKL. V lost 3 bases to trimming and J lost 1 base, with 14 bases between them. CDR3 region: CASSHRIGLGTDTQYF. The CDR3 DNA is TGCGCCAGCAGCCACCGTATAGGACTCGGCACAGATACGCAGTATTTT.